This T cell receptor beta chain was identified in a study of blood T cell repertoires in COVID-19. Study-wide background: Acute and convalescent COVID-19 specimens originated in the United States, Italy and Spain.

Methods used by the authors: Nucleated cell counts were estimated from reference gene primer amplification. TCRdb's copy holds only in-frame clones and misses some; the assay was immunoSEQ multiplex PCR. V and J calls and clone size follow that table, whereas D and trimming were derived from the DNA. The sample shows over 50,000 clones, around four fifths of them seen only once. Trimming took 7 bases from V and 4 from J, leaving 13 bases between them. The CDR3 is 12 amino acids. The germline V gene encodes CDR1 SQVTM and CDR2 ANQGSEA. This TCR was sampled from a man aged 70-80 years with acute or convalescent COVID-19. Material for sequencing was peripheral blood. The chain combines TRBV29-1 with TRBJ1-1, with a weak D call TRBD1 (6 bases). The CDR3 region is CSASTGPTEAFF. CDR3 nucleotides: TGCAGCGCTTCTACAGGGCCCACTGAAGCTTTCTTT.